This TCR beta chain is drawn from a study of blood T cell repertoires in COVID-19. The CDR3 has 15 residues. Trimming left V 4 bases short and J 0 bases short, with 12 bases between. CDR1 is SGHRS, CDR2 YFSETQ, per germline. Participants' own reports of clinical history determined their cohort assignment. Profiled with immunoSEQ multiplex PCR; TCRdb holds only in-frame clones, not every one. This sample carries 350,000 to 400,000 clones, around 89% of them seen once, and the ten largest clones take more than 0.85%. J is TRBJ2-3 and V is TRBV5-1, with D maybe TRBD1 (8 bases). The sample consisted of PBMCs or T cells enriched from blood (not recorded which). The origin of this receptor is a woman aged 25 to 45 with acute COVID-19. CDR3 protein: CASSLQGGSTDTQYF. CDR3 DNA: TGCGCCAGCAGCCTACAGGGGGGGAGCACAGATACGCAGTATTTT.